These T cell receptor beta chains were read from a single sample in a study of beta chain features in type 1 diabetes. Assay used: immunoSEQ multiplex PCR; TCRdb lists only in-frame clones, some missing. The sample includes fewer than 400,000 clones, 6.5% to 10% of them seen just once. Sequencing was performed on central memory CD4+ T cells from blood. Receptors were obtained from a woman aged 18-29 years in good health. Each CDR3 is given with its conserved first and last residue. The D gene is left open where the match is weak. Only part of the rows carry a size: once, few, many, or a class if the clone is expanded.

TRBV28	TRBJ2-7	.	.	TGTGCCAGCAGTTTTAGCCAGTATGCCGGGACACTTGGATACTACGAGCAGTACTTC	CASSFSQYAGTLGYYEQYF
TRBV7-3	TRBJ2-7	.	few	TGTGCCAGCAGCTTAACGGATCAGGAGGTCTACGAGCAGTACTTC	CASSLTDQEVYEQYF
TRBV5-1	TRBJ2-1	.	few	TGCGCCAGCAGCTTGCAGGGCTTAACCCTAGGCAATGAGCAGTTCTTC	CASSLQGLTLGNEQFF
TRBV14	TRBJ2-7	.	few	TGTGCCAGCAGCCAAGATAGGTACGAGCAGTACTTC	CASSQDRYEQYF
TRBV5-1	TRBJ2-1	TRBD2	few	TGCGCCAGCAGCGGGACTAGCGGGAGGGCCAAGGAGCAGTTCTTC	CASSGTSGRAKEQFF
TRBV7-8	TRBJ2-7	TRBD2	few	TGTGCCAGCAGCTTAGGTTTGGACGGGACTACCTCCTACGAGCAGTACTTC	CASSLGLDGTTSYEQYF
TRBV2	TRBJ2-7	.	few	TGTGCCAGCAGTGAAGTGGAAGACGAGCAGTACTTC	CASSEVEDEQYF
TRBV6-5	TRBJ1-5	.	many	TGTGCCAGCAGTTACGGGAACAATCAGCCCCAGCATTTT	CASSYGNNQPQHF
TRBV4-3	TRBJ2-6	.	few	TGCGCCAGCAGCGCGGAGATACCCGGGGCCAACGTCCTGACTTTC	CASSAEIPGANVLTF
TRBV1	TRBJ2-7	.	few	TGCACCAGCAGCCAACGACAACCCGGGACTAGCGGGAGGTTGCAGTACTTC	CTSSQRQPGTSGRLQYF
TRBV15	TRBJ1-4	.	few	TGTGCCACCAGCGAACGGGAAGCCGCAACTAATGAAAAACTGTTTTTT	CATSEREAATNEKLFF
TRBV28	TRBJ1-1	.	.	TGTGCCAGCAGGCGGACACAGAACACTGAAGCTTTCTTT	CASRRTQNTEAFF
TRBV28	TRBJ2-5	TRBD2	.	TGTGCCAGCAGTTCGGAATGGCCGGGAGGCAACCAAGAGACCCAGTACTTC	CASSSEWPGGNQETQYF
TRBV5-6	TRBJ2-7	TRBD1	.	TGTGCCAGCAGCGCGGGACAGGGGGCTTACGAGCAGTACTTC	CASSAGQGAYEQYF
TRBV9	TRBJ2-2	.	.	TGTGCCAGCAGCGTAGAGGGGTTGAGGGAGCTGTTTTTT	CASSVEGLRELFF
TRBV4-1	TRBJ1-2	.	few	TGCGCCAGCAGCCAAGGGGACAATGATGGCTACACCTTC	CASSQGDNDGYTF
TRBV4-2	TRBJ1-5	.	few	TGTGCCAGCAGCCAAGAGGGGGTTTACAATCAGCCCCAGCATTTT	CASSQEGVYNQPQHF
TRBV5-6	TRBJ2-5	.	.	TGTGCCAGCAGCGGTTTTTCGGGGAAAGAGACCCAGTACTTC	CASSGFSGKETQYF
TRBV5-1	TRBJ2-3	TRBD1	few	TGCGCCAGCAGCTTGGAAGGGCACAGGGGGAAAGATACGCAGTATTTT	CASSLEGHRGKDTQYF
TRBV4-3	TRBJ2-2	.	few	TGCGCCAGCAGCCAAGAAACAAATCGAGAAACCGGGGAGCTGTTTTTT	CASSQETNRETGELFF
TRBV29-1	TRBJ2-7	.	.	TGCAGCGTTGGCGACTCCTTTACCTACGAGCAGTACTTC	CSVGDSFTYEQYF
TRBV18	TRBJ1-5	.	many	TGTGCCAGCTCAACAGCAGTGAATCAGCCCCAGCATTTT	CASSTAVNQPQHF
TRBV28	TRBJ2-7	.	.	TGTGCCAGCAGTACCCCAGCGGGCCTCTACGAGCAGTACTTC	CASSTPAGLYEQYF
TRBV27	TRBJ2-3	.	.	TGTGCCAGCAGTTTTCAGTCCCCAGATACGCAGTATTTT	CASSFQSPDTQYF
TRBV6-6	TRBJ2-1	TRBD1	.	TGTGCCAGCAGCCATGGGACAGGGGGTTACAATGAGCAGTTCTTC	CASSHGTGGYNEQFF
TRBV2	TRBJ2-7	.	few	TGTGCCAGCAGCATCCAGGTGGGGGGCGAGCAGTACTTC	CASSIQVGGEQYF
TRBV28	TRBJ2-7	TRBD2	few	TGTGCCAGCAGTCCCCTAGCGGCCTGGGAGCAGTACTTC	CASSPLAAWEQYF
TRBV6-5	TRBJ1-3	TRBD1	.	TGTGCCAGCAGTTCTCAGGGGGCCGGTGGAAACACCATATATTTT	CASSSQGAGGNTIYF
TRBV11-2	TRBJ2-7	.	few	TGTGCCAGCAGCCGGACGGGGGTGGGCTCGAATTCCCCCTACGAGCAGTACTTC	CASSRTGVGSNSPYEQYF
TRBV5-1	TRBJ1-2	.	.	TGCGCCAGCAGCTTGGGGGTGATAAGCTATGGCTACACCTTC	CASSLGVISYGYTF
TRBV4-2	TRBJ2-7	TRBD2	.	TGTGCCAGCAGCCAAGATCTTCGGGGGGGAATGTCCTACGAGCAGTACTTC	CASSQDLRGGMSYEQYF
TRBV9	TRBJ1-2	.	.	TGTGCCAGCAGCGTCGGGGGAGCCTATGGCTACACCTTC	CASSVGGAYGYTF
TRBV20-1	TRBJ2-3	.	.	TGCAGTGCCCAGCTGTTAGATACGCAGTATTTT	CSAQLLDTQYF
TRBV7-9	TRBJ2-1	.	many	TGTGCCAGCAGTTCAACCGGAGGTAGCGGAGCATACAATGAGCAGTTCTTC	CASSSTGGSGAYNEQFF
TRBV2	TRBJ1-1	.	.	TGTGCCAGCAGTACGGGACAGAACACTGAAGCTTTCTTT	CASSTGQNTEAFF
TRBV20-1	TRBJ1-1	.	.	TGCAGTGCTGTTGACTGGCCACGAGCTTTCTTT	CSAVDWPRAFF
TRBV5-1	TRBJ2-7	TRBD2	few	TGCGCCAGCAGCTTGGCTAGCGGGAGGGCCTCGACCTACGAGCAGTACTTC	CASSLASGRASTYEQYF
TRBV4-3	TRBJ2-7	.	.	TGCGCCAGCAGCCAAGGAGGCAGGGGTGTCGACGAGCAGTACTTC	CASSQGGRGVDEQYF
TRBV6-5	TRBJ2-7	TRBD1	few	TGTGCCAGCAGGCCTGACAGGGTGCCGGGAGAGCAGTACTTC	CASRPDRVPGEQYF